This record covers a single TCR beta chain. What it binds is unknown. The entry originates in a study of T cell responses to AZD1222 COVID-19 vaccine. Whole-study findings and limits: Repertoire collection took place solely once the T cell response had peaked. Following two doses of AZD1222, Spike-specific TCR breadth and depth rose. As reported, nearly half of all spike-specific TCRs target variant regions that are unmutated.

The data were produced by immunoSEQ multiplex PCR, yet TCRdb's version contains in-frame clones alone and is incomplete. The table records some 120,000 clones, 75% to 90% of them present only once. The sequences come from peripheral blood, collected on day 0 of MenACWY control vaccination. The TCR originated in an adult in good health.

CDR3 nucleotides: TGTGCCAGCAGTTTTGACAGGGCGCGGCGAGAAGCTTTCTTT. Translated, it gives CASSFDRARREAFF. This chain links TRBV27 with TRBJ1-1; 7 bases are a match to TRBD1. The CDR3 has 14 residues. The V and J ends lost 3 bases and 8 bases, in that order; junction bases with no gene match: 9. Germline V gene lookup returns CDR1 MNHEY and CDR2 SMNVEV (reference sequence).